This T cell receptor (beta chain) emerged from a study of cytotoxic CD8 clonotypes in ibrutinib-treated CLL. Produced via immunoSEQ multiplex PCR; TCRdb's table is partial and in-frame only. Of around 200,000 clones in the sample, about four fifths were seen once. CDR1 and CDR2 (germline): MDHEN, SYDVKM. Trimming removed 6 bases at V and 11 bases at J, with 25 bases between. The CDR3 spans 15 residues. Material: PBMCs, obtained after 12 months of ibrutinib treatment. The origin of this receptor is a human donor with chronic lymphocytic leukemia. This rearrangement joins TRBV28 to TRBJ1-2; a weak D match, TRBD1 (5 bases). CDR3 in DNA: TGTGCCAGCAGCCATGGGGAGGGGTTGGGATCGGGGTACACCTTC. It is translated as CASSHGEGLGSGYTF.